The present T cell receptor beta chain was sequenced within a study of response to subunit inactivated influenza vaccine. CDR1 is LGHNA, CDR2 YSLEER, per germline. This CDR3 spans 16 amino acids. Germline trimming cut 1 base from V and 4 bases from J; bases unmatched to any gene: 5. Via MiXCR, TCRdb re-called the RT-PCR reads, giving one row per CDR3 protein. This sample has 450,000 to 500,000 distinct CDR3 sequences; about 10% occur once, and the top ten carry roughly 12%. This clonotype was seen a handful of times. Its matching antigen is unknown. General study results and limits: There was a suggestion from the authors that each seasonal influenza vaccination recruits few new T cells.

The sequence was collected from a man aged 50-59 years who received an inactivated influenza vaccine. V usage is TRBV4-3 and J usage is TRBJ2-2, with TRBD2 matching 8 bases. Sequenced material: PBMCs from blood, taken about 6 weeks after vaccination. The CDR3 DNA reads as TGCGCCAGCAGCCAAGGAAGCGGGAGTAGCACCGGGGAGCTGTTTTTT. Translating it yields CASSQGSGSSTGELFF.